The text below deals with one T cell receptor (beta chain). What it binds is unknown. Here immunoSEQ multiplex PCR was the method, and the copy in TCRdb shows in-frame clones only, minus some. The data hold around 1.9 million clones, with roughly 95% observed a single time. The data are from a study of shared clonotypes between healthy human individuals. Study-level points and caveats: Owing to a small donor count, the genetic and exposure-history diversity represented was limited.

The V and J ends lost 3 bases and 6 bases respectively, with 14 bases between them. The CDR3 has 14 amino acids. Looked up from germline, CDR1 is MGHDK and CDR2 is SYGVNS. CD8 cells regarded as naive lacked CD45RO, were positively chosen for CCR7, and omitted terminally differentiated effector memory CD45RA+ cells. Sequenced material: naive CD8+ T cells from PBMCs. The rearrangement joins TRBV25-1 to TRBJ1-2, with D maybe TRBD1 (6 bases). This receptor was taken from a man between 18 and 35 years old in good health. Some clones in this sample may be carry-over from other donors' samples. In DNA, the CDR3 is TGTGCCAGCAGTGACCTCGGGGGGGCGCATGGCTACACCTTC. Residues: CASSDLGGAHGYTF.